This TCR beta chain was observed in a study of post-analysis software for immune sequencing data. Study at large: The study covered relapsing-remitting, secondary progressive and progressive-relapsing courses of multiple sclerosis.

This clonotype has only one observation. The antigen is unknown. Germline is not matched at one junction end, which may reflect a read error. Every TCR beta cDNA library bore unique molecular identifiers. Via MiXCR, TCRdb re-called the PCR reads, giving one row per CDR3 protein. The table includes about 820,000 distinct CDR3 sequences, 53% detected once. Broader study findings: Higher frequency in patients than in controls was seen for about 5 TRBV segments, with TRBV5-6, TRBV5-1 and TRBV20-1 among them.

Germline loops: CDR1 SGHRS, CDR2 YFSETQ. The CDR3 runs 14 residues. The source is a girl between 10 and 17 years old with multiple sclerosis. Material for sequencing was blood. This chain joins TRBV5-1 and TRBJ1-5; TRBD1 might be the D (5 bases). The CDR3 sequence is CASSLYGGHQPQHF. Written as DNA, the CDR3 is TGTGCCAGCAGCTTGTACGGGGGACATCAGCCCCAGCATTTT.